Given below is one T cell receptor (beta chain) in context. Cycle 7 day 1, cycle 4 day 1, and baseline were the timepoints at which blood was sampled. Between the trimmed V and J ends, which lost 5 bases and 11 bases, there was a span of 12 bases. The germline V gene encodes CDR1 PRHDT and CDR2 FYEKMQ (reference sequence). CDR3 length equals 12 residues. This record belongs to a study of OX40 agonist ivuxolimab in advanced cancers. Study background: Patients with prior anti-PD-1, anti-PD-L1 or anti-CTLA-4 therapy were eligible; roughly 41% had some.

Sequencing used immunoSEQ multiplex PCR; TCRdb keeps in-frame clones, though not all of them. The sample lists over 50,000 clones; about nine tenths were seen once. The rearrangement joins TRBV13 to TRBJ2-2; D gene unclear. The source of this sequence is an adult with an advanced solid tumor such as melanoma, head and neck, liver or kidney cancer. The sample in question was CD4+ or CD8+ T cells sorted from blood, obtained in a trial of the OX40 agonist ivuxolimab. In DNA, the CDR3 is TGTGCCAGCAGCCAGGACCTGGGCGAGCTGTTTTTT. This encodes CASSQDLGELFF.